This T cell receptor beta chain came from a study of cytomegalovirus exposure and HLA in healthy donors. The CDR3 spans 15 residues. Trimming at V came to 8 bases and at J to 4 bases, leaving 8 bases not matched to a gene. CDR1 is GTSNPN and CDR2 is SVGIG in the germline V gene (reference sequence). Study-level findings and limits: The listing of some 170 TCR beta chains classed them as cytomegalovirus-associated. Follow-up analysis later connected one missense variant in DCLRE1C with trimming of TCR beta V- and J-genes.

PCR was performed using 60 Vbeta and 13 Jbeta primers. TCRdb keeps only in-frame clones here, not all; method: immunoSEQ multiplex PCR. The repertoire holds 200,000 to 250,000 clones, 65% to 80% seen once, with about 1.7% in the top ten. As concerns this clone: The antigen is not known.

The sequenced sample was PBMCs. The V call is TRBV30, the J call TRBJ2-6; 10 positions agree with TRBD1. The receptor's source is a man aged 50 to 60 in good health and CMV-seronegative. The CDR3 DNA is TGTGCCGTGGACAGGGGGGGTTCAGGGGCCAACGTCCTGACTTTC. Residues: CAVDRGGSGANVLTF.